The 14 T cell receptor beta chains listed next were all sequenced from one sample in a study of CD8 T cells in ankylosing spondylitis. Study results and caveats: What seemed typical of ankylosing spondylitis blood was a TCR beta motif built from eight highly homologous variants.

The antigens for these receptors are not known. TCRdb recomputed calls from the 5' RACE reads with MiXCR, one row per CDR3 protein. The sample consists of around 540,000 distinct CDR3 sequences, 10% to 15% of them appearing once. Sequenced material: blood, either unsorted or a sorted T cell fraction (not recorded which). These TCRs come from a male donor with ankylosing spondylitis.

This clonotype was seen only a few times. V gene TRBV18 combines with J gene TRBJ1-1; a possible D gene is TRBD1 (6 bases). Germline-derived CDR1 and CDR2 are KGHSH and LQKENI. The CDR3 has 14 amino acids. V was clipped by 2 bases and J by 4 bases, with 11 bases between them. CDR3 nucleotides: TGTGCCAGCTCACCATGGGGGCGAGGCACTGAAGCTTTCTTT. This encodes CASSPWGRGTEAFF.

The chain carries TRBV7-6 and TRBJ2-1; D may be TRBD2 (5 bases). The CDR3 totals 14 residues. CDR1 and CDR2 from the germline V gene are SGHVS and FNYEAQ. The germline V and J ends were trimmed by 3 bases and 2 bases, with 8 bases remaining between them. The chain's CDR3 is CASSFSVAYNEQFF. As DNA, the CDR3 is TGTGCCAGCAGCTTTAGCGTAGCCTACAATGAGCAGTTCTTC. The variable domain in full, with the rest retrieved from reference TRBV7-6 and TRBJ2-1, is GAGVSQSPRYKVTKRGQDVALRCDPISGHVSLYWYRQALGQGPEFLTYFNYEAQQDKSGLPNDRFSAERPEGSISTLTIQRTEQRDSAMYRCASSFSVAYNEQFFGPGTRLTVL.

This clonotype has a handful of counts. A read error may account for a junction end that differs from germline. This chain links TRBV5-1 with TRBJ2-5; weak D call: TRBD2 (6 bases). Germline CDR1 SGHRS, CDR2 YFSETQ. The CDR3 sequence is 15 residues long. The CDR3 loop reads CASTLGGRLQETQYF. As DNA, the CDR3 is TGCGCCAGCACCTTGGGGGGACGGCTCCAAGAGACCCAGTACTTC. Full variable domain (rest looked up from reference TRBV5-1 and TRBJ2-5): KAGVTQTPRYLIKTRGQQVTLSCSPISGHRSVSWYQQTPGQGLQFLFEYFSETQRNKGNFPGRFSGRQFSNSRSEMNVSTLELGDSALYLCASTLGGRLQETQYFGPGTRLLVL.

The chain has TRBV12-3 or TRBV12-4 and TRBJ2-7, with D perhaps TRBD1 or TRBD2 (5 bases each). This CDR3 contains 13 residues. Deletions cut 8 bases from V and 6 bases from J, with 17 bases between. The CDR3, as DNA: TGTGCCAGCTCGGGGCTCCCTGAGGCCGAGCAGTACTTC. It encodes CASSGLPEAEQYF.

This sequence joins TRBV29-1 and TRBJ2-5, with a weak D call TRBD1 (6 bases). The CDR3 spans 14 residues. Germline assignment: CDR1 SQVTM and CDR2 ANQGSEA. V lost 2 bases, J lost 5 bases, and 15 bases lay in between. CDR3 DNA: TGCAGCGTTGAATTGCAGGGGTTTATGGAGACCCAGTACTTC. Translated, it gives CSVELQGFMETQYF.

This clonotype was recorded a few times. V and J are TRBV20-1 and TRBJ2-2; D may be TRBD2 (6 bases). This CDR3 is built from 14 residues. The V end was cut by 4 bases, the J end by 5 bases, with 14 bases between. In germline, CDR1 is DFQATT, CDR2 SNEGSKA (reference sequence). The CDR3 is CSANSEGWTGELFF. CDR3 DNA sequence: TGCAGTGCTAACTCGGAGGGGTGGACCGGGGAGCTGTTTTTT.

V usage is TRBV10-2 and J usage is TRBJ2-3, with 8 bases fitting TRBD2. CDR3 length equals 16 residues. Germline V gene data show CDR1 as WSHSY and CDR2 as SAAADI. V lost 6 bases, J lost 4 bases, and 12 bases stayed unmatched. CDR3 sequence: CASSSYLSGGPDTQYF. The CDR3, as DNA: TGCGCCAGCAGCTCCTACTTGTCGGGAGGGCCAGATACGCAGTATTTT.

In this sample, this clonotype turned up a few times. The CDR3 nucleotides read TGTGCCAGCAGTTGGGGGAACTACAATGAGCAGTTCTTC. This translates into CASSWGNYNEQFF. V gene TRBV27 combines with J gene TRBJ2-1; tentatively, D is TRBD1 or TRBD2 (5 bases each). Germline CDR1 and CDR2: MNHEY and SMNVEV (reference sequence). CDR3 length: 13 amino acids. V was shortened by 4 bases and J by 3 bases, with 7 bases between the two germline ends.

This clonotype was seen more than once but under ten times. CDR3: CATSASLDTGELFF. The CDR3 DNA follows: TGTGCCACCAGTGCCTCACTAGATACCGGGGAGCTGTTTTTT. The chain links TRBV24-1 to TRBJ2-2; TRBD2 is a possible D gene (5 bases). Germline CDR1 and CDR2: KGHDR and SFDVKD. This CDR3 is 14 amino acids long. Trimming shortened V by 5 bases and J by 5 bases, and 11 bases separated the two germline ends.

This clonotype was found a few times. The CDR3 reads CASSFNNGGDTGELFF. In DNA form, the CDR3 reads TGTGCCAGCAGCTTTAATAACGGAGGGGACACCGGGGAGCTGTTTTTT. The V gene is TRBV5-8, the J gene TRBJ2-2, with D tentatively TRBD2 (6 bases). V was cut by 2 bases and J by 3 bases, with 14 bases left in between. The CDR3 has 16 amino acids. The germline CDR1 and CDR2 sequences are SGHTS and YDEGEE.

This clonotype was observed many times. The J gene is TRBJ2-7, the V gene TRBV11-2; no clear D. V lost 1 base, J lost 2 bases, and 15 bases lay in between. The CDR3 spans 16 residues. Germline CDR1 is SGHAT and CDR2 is FQNNGV. DNA of the CDR3: TGTGCCAGCAGCTTAGGCTCGGGCACGTCCGCCTACGAGCAGTACTTC. Translated: CASSLGSGTSAYEQYF.

The V and J genes are TRBV19 and TRBJ2-4; 8 bases line up with TRBD2. Germline values: CDR1 LNHDA, CDR2 SQIVND (reference sequence). V lost 6 bases and J lost 1; bases outside the gene matches: 5. This CDR3 is built from 15 residues. CDR3 in amino acids: CASSLTGGAKNIQYF. CDR3 DNA: TGTGCCAGTAGCCTTACGGGGGGGGCCAAAAACATTCAGTACTTC.

In this sample, this clonotype turned up many times. The chain is built from TRBV3-1 and TRBJ2-2; D gene uncertain. CDR3 length equals 15 residues. V lost 1 base, J lost 4 bases, and 10 bases lay in between. Per germline, CDR1 LGHDT and CDR2 YNNKEL (reference sequence). CDR3 amino acids: CASSQVSRLTGELFF. The CDR3 coding sequence is TGTGCCAGCAGCCAAGTCTCCAGACTCACCGGGGAGCTGTTTTTT. Together with reference TRBV3-1 and TRBJ2-2, the CDR3 gives the full variable domain: DTAVSQTPKYLVTQMGNDKSIKCEQNLGHDTMYWYKQDSKKFLKIMFSYNNKELIINETVPNRFSPKSPDKAHLNLHINSLELGDSAVYFCASSQVSRLTGELFFGEGSRLTVL.

The chain employs TRBV6-1 and TRBJ2-7; TRBD1 matches at 7 bases. Trimming took 6 bases from V and 3 from J; bases not matched to a gene: 8. The CDR3 sequence is 14 residues long. The germline gives CDR1 MNHNS, CDR2 SASEGT. The CDR3: CASSPDREFYEQYV. As DNA, the CDR3 is TGTGCCAGCAGCCCAGACAGGGAGTTCTACGAGCAGTACGTC.